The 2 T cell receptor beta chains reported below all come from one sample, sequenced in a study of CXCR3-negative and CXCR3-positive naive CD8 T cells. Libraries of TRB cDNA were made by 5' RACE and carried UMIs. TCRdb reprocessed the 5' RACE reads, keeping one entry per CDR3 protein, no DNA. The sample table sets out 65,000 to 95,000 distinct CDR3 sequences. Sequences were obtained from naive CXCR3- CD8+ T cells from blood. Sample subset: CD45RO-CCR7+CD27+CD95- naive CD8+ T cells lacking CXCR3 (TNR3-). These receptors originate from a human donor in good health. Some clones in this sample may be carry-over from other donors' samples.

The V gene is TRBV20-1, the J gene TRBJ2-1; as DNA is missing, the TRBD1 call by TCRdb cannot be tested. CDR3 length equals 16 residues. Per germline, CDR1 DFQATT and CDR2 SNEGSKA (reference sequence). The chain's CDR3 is CSARDFPTGAYNEQFF.

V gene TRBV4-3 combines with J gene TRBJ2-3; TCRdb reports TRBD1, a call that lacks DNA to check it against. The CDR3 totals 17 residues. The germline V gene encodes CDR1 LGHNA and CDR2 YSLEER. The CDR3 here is CASSPQVGGGPTDTQYF.